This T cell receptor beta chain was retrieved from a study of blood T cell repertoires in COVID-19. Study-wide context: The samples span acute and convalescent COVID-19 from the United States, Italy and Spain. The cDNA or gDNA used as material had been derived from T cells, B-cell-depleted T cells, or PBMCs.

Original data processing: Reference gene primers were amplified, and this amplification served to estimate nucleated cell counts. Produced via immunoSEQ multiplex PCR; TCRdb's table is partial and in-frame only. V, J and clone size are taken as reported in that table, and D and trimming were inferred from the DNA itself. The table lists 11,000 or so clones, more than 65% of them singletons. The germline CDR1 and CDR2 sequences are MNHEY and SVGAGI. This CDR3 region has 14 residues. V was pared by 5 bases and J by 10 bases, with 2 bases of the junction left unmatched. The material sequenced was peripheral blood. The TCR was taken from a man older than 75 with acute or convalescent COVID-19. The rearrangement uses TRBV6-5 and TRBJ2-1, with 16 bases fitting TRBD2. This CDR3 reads CASSTGLAGGEQFF. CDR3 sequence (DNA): TGTGCCAGCAGTACGGGACTAGCGGGGGGGGAGCAGTTCTTC.